This T cell receptor (beta chain) is from a study of T-cell reconstitution after alpha-beta-depleted transplantation in children. This clonotype occurred many times. Unique molecular identifiers tagged the TCRbeta library. TCRdb analysed the PCR reads with MiXCR anew, one entry per CDR3 protein. This sample yields around 92,000 distinct CDR3 sequences, of which 10% to 15% are seen a single time; approximately 15% belongs to the top ten. Germline V gene data show CDR1 as SGHTA and CDR2 as FQGNSA. The germline V and J ends were trimmed by 3 bases and 0 bases, with 9 bases remaining between them. The CDR3 consists of 15 residues.

The origin of this receptor is a human donor who donated a stem cell graft to a child with inherited bone marrow failure. This chain connects TRBV7-2 to TRBJ2-1; D is undetermined. The source material was PBMCs from the stem cell graft donor, sampled from the stem cell graft. CDR3 residues: CASSFSWASYNEQFF. The CDR3 nucleotides are TGTGCCAGCAGCTTTTCGTGGGCCTCCTACAATGAGCAGTTCTTC.